This T cell receptor (beta chain) is drawn from a study of T cell responses to AZD1222 COVID-19 vaccine. General study points: Spike as a whole was targeted by vaccine-associated CD4 TCRs, dominant at 160-218 and 743-854. Most donors were white British, females outnumbered males, and clonal diversity was possibly underestimated. Per reports, nearly half of all spike-specific TCRs target regions that are unmutated in variants. The number of AZD1222 recipients seropositive at baseline was only five or six.

With 1 base removed from V and 6 bases from J, the gap between germline ends came to 13 bases. CDR3 length equals 14 residues. Looked up from germline, CDR1 is SGHRS and CDR2 is YFSETQ. Profiling relied on immunoSEQ multiplex PCR, and the TCRdb table lists in-frame clones only, not all of them. This sample has roughly 140,000 clones, with more than 80% found just once. Note on this clone: Its matching antigen is unknown.

This chain connects TRBV5-1 to TRBJ1-1, with a tentative D call TRBD1 (5 bases). Here the sequenced sample was peripheral blood, taken on day 0 of AZD1222 vaccination. This receptor was obtained from an adult in good health. The CDR3: CASSLRGTFAEAFF. The CDR3 nucleotides are TGCGCCAGCAGCTTGCGGGGGACCTTCGCTGAAGCTTTCTTT.